The text below deals with one T cell receptor beta chain. The data derive from a study of lymphopenia after photon versus proton radiotherapy. The V end lost 1 base, the J end lost 7 bases, and 13 bases lay between the germline ends. Germline V lookup: CDR1 LNHDA, CDR2 SQIVND (reference sequence). The CDR3 is 15 amino acids. Here immunoSEQ multiplex PCR was the method, and the copy in TCRdb shows in-frame clones only, minus some. Of around 20,000 clones listed, about 85% are singletons. The J gene is TRBJ1-4, the V gene TRBV19; D is ambiguous. The starting material was peripheral blood, obtained from a patient treated with photon-based radiotherapy. The clonotype originates from a man aged 55 to 69 with pancreatic cancer. For the CDR3, the DNA is TGTGCCAGTAGTATAGGCGGCGGCCGCAGTGAAAAACTGTTTTTT. Residues: CASSIGGGRSEKLFF. The whole variable domain, remainder taken from reference TRBV19 and TRBJ1-4, is DGGITQSPKYLFRKEGQNVTLSCEQNLNHDAMYWYRQDPGQGLRLIYYSQIVNDFQKGDIAEGYSVSREKKESFPLTVTSAQKNPTAFYLCASSIGGGRSEKLFFGSGTQLSVL.